This TCR beta chain was identified during a study of cytomegalovirus exposure and HLA in healthy donors. Study conclusions and caveats: According to reports, the classifier identified cytomegalovirus status with high specificity and sensitivity. In a later analysis, DRB1 alleles had the most associated TCRs; HLA-C alleles the fewest.

The CDR3 has 16 residues. Germline V gene lookup returns CDR1 SGDLS and CDR2 YYNGEE. Trimming cost V 3 bases and J 4 bases; bases outside gene matches: 4. Whereas donors were nominally healthy upon sampling, unrecorded immune exposures were probable. A remark on this clone: The antigen remains undetermined.

Primers for the PCR totalled 60 Vbeta and 13 Jbeta. The assay was immunoSEQ multiplex PCR, and TCRdb's table has in-frame clones only and misses some. The sample contains 170,000 or so clones, 80% to 90% of which appear only once. The chain joins TRBV9 to TRBJ2-3; 14 positions agree with TRBD2. The TCR was taken from a girl aged 5-17 years in good health and CMV-seropositive. Sequencing was carried out using PBMCs. CDR3 bases: TGTGCCAGCAGCGAGGGACTAGCGGGGGTGGCAGATACGCAGTATTTT. Translation: CASSEGLAGVADTQYF.